This TCR beta chain was captured by sequencing in a study of blood T cell repertoires in COVID-19. On the study more broadly: The origin of the acute and convalescent COVID-19 samples was the United States, Italy and Spain. PBMCs, B-cell-depleted T cells, or T cells were the source of the cDNA or gDNA that made up the material.

In the source study's methods: Amplification of reference gene primers was used by the study to estimate nucleated cell counts. The assay was immunoSEQ multiplex PCR, and TCRdb's table has in-frame clones only and misses some. That table is the source of V, J and clone size, and D and trimming were worked out from the DNA. The sample shows about 240,000 clones, 70% to 90% of them seen only once. The length of the CDR3 is 15 residues. Germline CDR1 MNHEY, CDR2 SVGAGI. V lost 0 bases and J 10 bases, leaving 13 bases between the germline ends. The clonotype originates from a woman aged 60-75 years with active or convalescent COVID-19. This chain links TRBV6-5 with TRBJ1-6; D not certain. Input material: peripheral blood. This CDR3 reads CASSYSRLGRSPLHF. The CDR3 coding sequence is TGTGCCAGCAGTTACTCGAGGCTGGGGAGGTCACCCCTCCACTTT.